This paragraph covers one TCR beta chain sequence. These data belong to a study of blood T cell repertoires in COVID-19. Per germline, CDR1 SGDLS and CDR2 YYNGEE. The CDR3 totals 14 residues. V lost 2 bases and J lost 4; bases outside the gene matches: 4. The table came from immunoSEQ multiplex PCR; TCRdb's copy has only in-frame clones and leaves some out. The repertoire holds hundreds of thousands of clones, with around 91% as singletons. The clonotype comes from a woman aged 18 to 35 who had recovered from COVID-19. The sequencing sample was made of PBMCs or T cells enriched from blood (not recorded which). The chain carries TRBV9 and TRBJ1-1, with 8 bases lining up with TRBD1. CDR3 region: CASSVGTGTTEAFF. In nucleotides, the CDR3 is TGTGCCAGCAGCGTTGGGACAGGTACCACTGAAGCTTTCTTT. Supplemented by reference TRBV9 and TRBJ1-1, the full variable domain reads DSGVTQTPKHLITATGQRVTLRCSPRSGDLSVYWYQQSLDQGLQFLIQYYNGEERAKGNILERFSAQQFPDLHSELNLSSLELGDSALYFCASSVGTGTTEAFFGQGTRLTVV.